What follows is one T cell receptor (beta chain) and its context. The antigen remains unidentified. Some clones are missing from TCRdb's copy, which holds only in-frame ones; the method was immunoSEQ multiplex PCR. The ten most abundant clones cover around 0.65% of a sample with just under 10,000 clones. These data originate in a study of synovial regulatory T cells in juvenile arthritis. Overall study results and limits: iaTreg cells shared more CDR3 sequences with synovial Tregs than other blood Tregs did.

What was sequenced was Treg cells from blood. Subset described: remaining (HLA-DR-negative) circulating blood Treg cells. The TCR was taken from a donor aged 2-35 years with juvenile idiopathic arthritis.

CDR3 protein: CASSTSTYEQYF. V usage is TRBV19 and J usage is TRBJ2-7. From germline, CDR1 is LNHDA and CDR2 SQIVND (reference sequence). The CDR3 consists of 12 residues. No DNA sequence is on record. Full variable domain (outside the CDR3, taken from reference TRBV19 and TRBJ2-7): DGGITQSPKYLFRKEGQNVTLSCEQNLNHDAMYWYRQDPGQGLRLIYYSQIVNDFQKGDIAEGYSVSREKKESFPLTVTSAQKNPTAFYLCASSTSTYEQYFGPGTRLTVT.